This record concerns one T cell receptor beta chain sequence. Its antigen is undetermined. The data stem from a study of cytomegalovirus exposure and HLA in healthy donors. Primers for the PCR totalled 60 Vbeta and 13 Jbeta. Here immunoSEQ multiplex PCR was the method, and the copy in TCRdb shows in-frame clones only, minus some. The sample contains 140,000 to 150,000 clones, about 8.9% of which appear only once. Findings and limits, study-wide: Evidence from a later analysis indicated that most CMV-associated TCR beta chains looked HLA-restricted. In a later analysis, compared with equally common non-associated chains, HLA-associated beta chains were more expanded. Most sequenced TCRs were rare (though some public TCRs occurred in many donors).

The V gene lost 8 bases and the J gene lost 3 bases, with 10 bases spanning the gap. Germline CDR1 is MDHEN and CDR2 is SYDVKM. CDR3 size: 12 residues. The clonotype was recovered from a man in his forties or fifties in good health and CMV-seronegative. The V gene is TRBV28, the J gene TRBJ1-1; D unresolved. The source material was PBMCs. Here the CDR3 DNA reads TGTGCCAGCGGCCCCCGTTACACTGAAGCTTTCTTT. Protein product: CASGPRYTEAFF.